This T cell receptor (beta chain) was sequenced in a study of blood T cell repertoires in COVID-19. About the research overall: Material from acute and convalescent COVID-19 was sourced from the United States, Italy and Spain. Sample material is recorded as cDNA or gDNA derived from T cells, B-cell-depleted T cells, or PBMCs.

While infection was still active, Seattle patients were enrolled and then followed longitudinally. CDR1 SNHLY and CDR2 FYNNEI come from the germline V gene. The V end lost 3 bases, the J end lost 1 base, and 6 bases lay between the germline ends. CDR3 length: 13 amino acids. Original processing methods: Cell counts per sample came from amplifying reference gene primers. Profiling relied on immunoSEQ multiplex PCR, and the TCRdb table lists in-frame clones only, not all of them. V, J and clone size derive from that table, while D and trimming were established from the DNA sequence. The sample contains about 200,000 clones, around 79% of which appear only once. This clone appeared a single time.

This clonotype was sampled from a woman aged 40 to 50 with COVID-19, enrolled during active disease. The chain carries TRBV2 and TRBJ1-1; D is unclear. The sample consisted of peripheral blood. The CDR3 DNA is TGTGCCAGCAGTGATGCCGGGAACACTGAAGCTTTCTTT. This sequence encodes CASSDAGNTEAFF.